A single sample is the source of the 3 T cell receptor beta chains below, sequenced in a study of T cells in Graves' hyperthyroidism and ophthalmopathy. Amplification of TCR beta CDR3 regions was performed using RNA transcripts as template. In the first-round RT-PCR of the TCR CDR3, the HTBI primer set was used. From the multiplex PCR reads, TCRdb called clonotypes with MiXCR, one entry per CDR3 protein. Of fewer than 800,000 distinct CDR3 sequences listed, about 17% are singletons. The sequencing input was blood. All receptors derive from a man between 18 and 35 years old with Graves' hyperthyroidism.

This clonotype occurred many times. The chain joins TRBV3-1 to TRBJ1-2; D perhaps matches TRBD1 (5 bases). V gave up 1 base and J gave up 3 bases, with 18 bases separating them. This CDR3 is built from 17 residues. In germline, CDR1 is LGHDT, CDR2 YNNKEL (reference sequence). CDR3 coding DNA: TGTGCCAGCAGCCAAGCGGGGCCGGGACCCCGGGACTATGGCTACACCTTC. Protein sequence: CASSQAGPGPRDYGYTF.

This clonotype was picked up a small number of times. Since a much larger clone is just one base distant, this may be a read error. The chain couples TRBV28 to TRBJ1-2; D might be TRBD1 (5 bases). Germline CDR1 is MDHEN and CDR2 is SYDVKM. The CDR3 has 12 amino acids. V lost 5 bases to trimming and J lost 4 bases, with 8 bases between them. The DNA for the CDR3 is TGTGCCAGCAGTGGGGACCTCTATGGCTACACCTTC. This encodes CASSGDLYGYTF.

This clonotype was counted between two and nine times. The CDR3 is CASSQDEIAGANEQFF. The CDR3 region has the DNA TGTGCCAGCAGCCAAGATGAGATAGCGGGCGCCAATGAGCAGTTCTTC. The chain uses TRBV14 and TRBJ2-1; 7 bases are shared with TRBD2. The CDR3 sequence is 16 residues long. V was pared by 0 bases and J by 6 bases, with 8 bases of the junction left unmatched. The V gene's germline CDR1 is SGHDN and CDR2 FVKESK.